Listed below are T cell receptor beta chains from one sample, sequenced in a study of T cell responses to AZD1222 COVID-19 vaccine. Using immunoSEQ multiplex PCR, the repertoire was profiled, and TCRdb retains in-frame clones only, with some absent. The sample yields about 130,000 clones, roughly nine tenths seen once. This specimen was peripheral blood, taken 28 days after the second AZD1222 dose. The receptors shown here come from an adult who received the AZD1222 COVID-19 vaccine. The CDR3 runs from the conserved cysteine through the conserved F or W. The order of the fields is CDR3 protein, D gene, J gene, V gene. D genes are given only for firm matches.

CDR3 protein: CASSLEASPLHF
D gene: .
J gene: TRBJ1-6
V gene: TRBV5-8

CDR3 protein: CASNSGQLNTEAFF
D gene: .
J gene: TRBJ1-1
V gene: TRBV6-5

CDR3 protein: CASSAGPGQPQHF
D gene: .
J gene: TRBJ1-5
V gene: TRBV19

CDR3 protein: CASSLTRSSYNSPLHF
D gene: .
J gene: TRBJ1-6
V gene: TRBV5-5

CDR3 protein: CASSRTGSEQYF
D gene: .
J gene: TRBJ2-7
V gene: TRBV5-1

CDR3 protein: CSVGGRAADTQYF
D gene: TRBD2
J gene: TRBJ2-3
V gene: TRBV29-1

CDR3 protein: CASSPWTSGETQYF
D gene: TRBD2
J gene: TRBJ2-5
V gene: TRBV3-1/TRBV3-2

CDR3 protein: CASSIGDTQYF
D gene: .
J gene: TRBJ2-3
V gene: TRBV7-3

CDR3 protein: CASRAGGGRESGYTF
D gene: .
J gene: TRBJ1-2
V gene: TRBV27

CDR3 protein: CATSESGQGQQETQYF
D gene: TRBD1
J gene: TRBJ2-5
V gene: TRBV24-1

CDR3 protein: CAWSPWGENTIYF
D gene: .
J gene: TRBJ1-3
V gene: TRBV30

CDR3 protein: CASSPSRFEQYF
D gene: .
J gene: TRBJ2-7
V gene: TRBV6-5

CDR3 protein: CASSPQVGNQPQHF
D gene: .
J gene: TRBJ1-5
V gene: TRBV18

CDR3 protein: CASSIATGTTSNQPQHF
D gene: .
J gene: TRBJ1-5
V gene: TRBV19

CDR3 protein: CASGSRDRGYYGYTF
D gene: TRBD1
J gene: TRBJ1-2
V gene: TRBV12-5

CDR3 protein: CASSVGGVAYNEQFF
D gene: TRBD2
J gene: TRBJ2-1
V gene: TRBV5-4

CDR3 protein: CASNPVQYNSPLHF
D gene: .
J gene: TRBJ1-6
V gene: TRBV2

CDR3 protein: CASSHATGYESEAFF
D gene: TRBD1
J gene: TRBJ1-1
V gene: TRBV4-2

CDR3 protein: CASRLDRNYGYTF
D gene: .
J gene: TRBJ1-2
V gene: TRBV6-5

CDR3 protein: CASSSSTGGRGYTF
D gene: TRBD1
J gene: TRBJ1-2
V gene: TRBV6-5

CDR3 protein: CASSTGTGGLETQYF
D gene: TRBD1
J gene: TRBJ2-5
V gene: TRBV7-9

CDR3 protein: CASSGQFNEKLFF
D gene: .
J gene: TRBJ1-4
V gene: TRBV6-5

CDR3 protein: CASSSTPNSNQPQHF
D gene: .
J gene: TRBJ1-5
V gene: TRBV7-2

CDR3 protein: CASSLNRGTEAFF
D gene: TRBD1
J gene: TRBJ1-1
V gene: TRBV27

CDR3 protein: CASSFISQGAEAFF
D gene: TRBD1
J gene: TRBJ1-1
V gene: TRBV27

CDR3 protein: CASSIIEQAQPQHF
D gene: .
J gene: TRBJ1-5
V gene: TRBV19

CDR3 protein: CASSFAGTNYGYTF
D gene: .
J gene: TRBJ1-2
V gene: TRBV4-3

CDR3 protein: CASSLWASSDEQYF
D gene: .
J gene: TRBJ2-7
V gene: TRBV7-6

CDR3 protein: CSASLVLSHGYTF
D gene: .
J gene: TRBJ1-2
V gene: TRBV20-1

CDR3 protein: CASTGLEGAGETQYF
D gene: .
J gene: TRBJ2-5
V gene: TRBV2

CDR3 protein: CATTKLPGELFF
D gene: .
J gene: TRBJ2-2
V gene: TRBV24-1

CDR3 protein: CASSLVGTMNTEAFF
D gene: .
J gene: TRBJ1-1
V gene: TRBV7-8

CDR3 protein: CASSYVEGNYGYTF
D gene: .
J gene: TRBJ1-2
V gene: TRBV6-6

CDR3 protein: CASSATGANEQFF
D gene: TRBD1
J gene: TRBJ2-1
V gene: TRBV6-5

CDR3 protein: CASSLGLAGSTDTQYF
D gene: TRBD2
J gene: TRBJ2-3
V gene: TRBV7-8

CDR3 protein: CSVGGQGITEAFF
D gene: TRBD1
J gene: TRBJ1-1
V gene: TRBV29-1

CDR3 protein: CASSQGPGGGMTQYF
D gene: TRBD2
J gene: TRBJ2-5
V gene: TRBV6-6

CDR3 protein: CTSSHGQGAEAFF
D gene: .
J gene: TRBJ1-1
V gene: TRBV1

CDR3 protein: CASSFIYGRGFGELFF
D gene: .
J gene: TRBJ2-2
V gene: TRBV5-6

CDR3 protein: CASSEIAGETQYF
D gene: .
J gene: TRBJ2-5
V gene: TRBV2

CDR3 protein: CASRAPRSTGELFF
D gene: .
J gene: TRBJ2-2
V gene: TRBV7-9

CDR3 protein: CASGSMTRDGNQPQHF
D gene: .
J gene: TRBJ1-5
V gene: TRBV12-5

CDR3 protein: CASRFTGISNEKLFF
D gene: .
J gene: TRBJ1-4
V gene: TRBV2

CDR3 protein: CASSLAMATQETQYF
D gene: .
J gene: TRBJ2-5
V gene: TRBV5-6

CDR3 protein: CASSYSRSLASHEQYF
D gene: .
J gene: TRBJ2-7
V gene: TRBV6-5

CDR3 protein: CASSLVLEGNNEQFF
D gene: .
J gene: TRBJ2-1
V gene: TRBV5-1